The rows below give T cell receptor beta chains drawn from one sample of a study of regulatory T cells in long-lasting Graves disease. TCRdb reprocessed the multiplex PCR reads via MiXCR and lists one record per CDR3 protein. This table has about 520,000 distinct CDR3 sequences, 12% appearing once. These data were also reused for a study on T cells in Graves' hyperthyroidism and ophthalmopathy.

The sequences come from peripheral blood mononuclear cells (PBMCs), collected at new diagnosis, from a patient treated with antithyroid drugs. Source of these receptors: a woman aged 30 to 39 with Graves disease. Each CDR3 is given with its conserved first and last residue. D genes are given only for firm matches. Clone size appears in some rows only: once, few, many, or a class for an expanded clone.

j_call v_call d_call clone_size cdr3_aa cdr3_nt
TRBJ1-4 TRBV28 TRBD1 many CASRDSGQGREKLFF TGTGCCAGCAGGGATTCGGGACAGGGTCGCGAAAAACTGTTTTTT
TRBJ2-7 TRBV2 TRBD1 . CATLDRGMYEQYF TGTGCCACCCTCGACAGGGGGATGTACGAGCAGTACTTC
TRBJ2-1 TRBV20-1 . few CSARDAGKTNGQFF TGCAGTGCTAGAGACGCGGGTAAGACGAATGGGCAGTTCTTC
TRBJ2-1 TRBV7-9 . . CASRPPGKNEQFF TGTGCCAGCAGGCCCCCCGGGAAGAATGAGCAGTTCTTC
TRBJ2-7 TRBV20-1 . many CSATDSLYEQYF TGCAGTGCTACGGACAGCCTCTACGAGCAGTACTTC
TRBJ1-1 TRBV20-1 . many CSVVRRNTEAFF TGCAGTGTAGTGAGGAGGAACACTGAAGCTTTCTTT
TRBJ2-7 TRBV28 TRBD1 many CASSVQGYRDEQYF TGTGCCAGCAGTGTACAGGGGTATCGGGACGAGCAGTACTTC
TRBJ1-6 TRBV28 . many CASSPPGPLHNSPLHF TGTGCCAGCAGTCCCCCGGGACCGCTGCATAATTCACCCCTCCACTTT
TRBJ2-7 TRBV6-1 . many CASIPRPYEQYF TGTGCCAGCATTCCCAGGCCCTACGAGCAGTACTTC
TRBJ2-7 TRBV20-1 . . CSANFPRAYEQYF TGCAGTGCTAACTTCCCCCGGGCCTACGAGCAGTACTTC
TRBJ2-2 TRBV7-6 . . CANSFTRLAPGSGELFF TGTGCCAACAGCTTCACCCGGTTGGCCCCCGGCTCCGGGGAGCTGTTTTTT
TRBJ2-7 TRBV4-1 . . CASSQRHSYEQYF TGCGCCAGCAGCCAGAGGCACTCCTACGAGCAGTACTTC
TRBJ2-7 TRBV28 . many CASSLSVGSSYEQYF TGTGCCAGCAGTTTGTCTGTAGGGAGCTCCTACGAGCAGTACTTC
TRBJ2-7 TRBV28 TRBD1 many CASSFVEGQVRGDEQYF TGTGCCAGCAGTTTCGTTGAGGGACAGGTCAGGGGTGACGAGCAGTACTTC
TRBJ2-5 TRBV14 TRBD2 many CASSLLRGGASRETQYF TGTGCCAGCAGCCTACTCCGGGGGGGCGCTTCACGGGAGACCCAGTACTTC
TRBJ1-2 TRBV6-1 TRBD1 many CASSEARQGRYYGYTF TGTGCCAGCAGTGAAGCGCGACAGGGGCGGTACTATGGCTACACCTTC
TRBJ1-6 TRBV30 TRBD1 many CAWSAGQGNSPLHF TGTGCCTGGAGTGCCGGACAGGGGAATTCACCCCTCCACTTT
TRBJ2-2 TRBV11-1 TRBD2 many CASSFLAGNTGELFF TGTGCCAGCAGCTTCCTAGCGGGGAACACCGGGGAGCTGTTTTTT
TRBJ1-6 TRBV2 TRBD1 once CASKTGVLDSPLHF TGTGCCAGCAAGACAGGGGTCCTGGATTCACCCCTCCACTTT
TRBJ2-7 TRBV4-1 . few CASSQAAGGRGEQYF TGCGCCAGCAGCCAAGCGGCTGGGGGAAGGGGCGAGCAGTACTTC
TRBJ2-6 TRBV9 TRBD1 . CASSVARGRSGANVLTF TGTGCCAGCAGCGTAGCCAGGGGGCGTTCCGGGGCCAACGTCCTGACTTTC
TRBJ1-2 TRBV9 . many CASSARDDYGYTF TGTGCCAGCAGCGCCAGGGATGACTATGGCTACACCTTC
TRBJ2-1 TRBV27 . . CASSWAGPSYNEQFF TGTGCCAGCAGTTGGGCGGGGCCCTCCTACAATGAGCAGTTCTTC
TRBJ2-2 TRBV9 TRBD1 few CASSGRGQGAPGELFF TGTGCCAGCAGCGGTAGGGGACAGGGGGCCCCCGGGGAGCTGTTTTTT
TRBJ1-2 TRBV4-3 . many CASARSTNYGYTF TGCGCCAGCGCTAGGAGCACCAACTATGGCTACACCTTC
TRBJ2-3 TRBV28 . few CASGLPRGGTDTQYF TGTGCCAGCGGTTTACCCAGGGGAGGGACAGATACGCAGTATTTT
TRBJ2-2 TRBV27 TRBD2 few CASSLAAGVTGELFF TGTGCCAGCAGTTTAGCCGCGGGAGTTACCGGGGAGCTGTTTTTT
TRBJ1-2 TRBV28 . many CASSPYSDNYGYTF TGTGCCAGCAGTCCGTACAGTGACAACTATGGCTACACCTTC
TRBJ2-1 TRBV28 TRBD2 many CASSFPASGIYNEQFF TGTGCCAGCAGTTTCCCGGCTAGCGGGATTTACAATGAGCAGTTCTTC
TRBJ1-5 TRBV28 . . CASSFRARSQPQHF TGTGCCAGCAGTTTCAGGGCCCGGAGTCAGCCCCAGCATTTT
TRBJ1-4 TRBV18 . many CASSQGQRGNEKLFF TGTGCCAGCTCACAGGGACAACGTGGTAATGAAAAACTGTTTTTT
TRBJ1-1 TRBV10-3 . many CAISEGTLPGTEAFF TGTGCCATCAGTGAAGGGACCCTCCCGGGGACTGAAGCTTTCTTT
TRBJ2-2 TRBV3-1 . many CASSPWGALQHTGELFF TGTGCCAGCAGCCCATGGGGGGCCCTCCAACACACCGGGGAGCTGTTTTTT
TRBJ1-6 TRBV19 . . CASSTLGSPLHF TGTGCCAGTAGTACCCTGGGTTCACCCCTCCACTTT
TRBJ1-3 TRBV6-2/TRBV6-3 . many CASSYGRDSGNTIYF TGTGCCAGCAGTTATGGCAGGGATTCTGGAAACACCATATATTTT
TRBJ1-3 TRBV30 . many CAWSPLSGNTIYF TGTGCCTGGAGTCCTCTCTCTGGAAACACCATATATTTT
TRBJ2-1 TRBV10-1 TRBD2 . CASSESTGLAAYNEQFF TGCGCCAGCAGTGAGTCGACGGGACTAGCGGCCTACAATGAGCAGTTCTTC
TRBJ2-7 TRBV7-3 TRBD1 many CASSLGQGAGEQYF TGTGCCAGCAGCTTGGGACAGGGGGCGGGCGAGCAGTACTTC
TRBJ2-4 TRBV11-3 . many CASSLARGALNIQYF TGTGCCAGCAGCCTGGCCAGGGGCGCCCTAAACATTCAGTACTTC
TRBJ1-1 TRBV30 . many CAWSVSPRGSWADEAFF TGTGCCTGGAGTGTTTCGCCCCGCGGCAGTTGGGCCGATGAAGCTTTCTTT
TRBJ1-1 TRBV5-1 TRBD1 . CASSLEIGGRTEAFF TGCGCCAGCAGCTTGGAGATAGGGGGCAGGACTGAAGCTTTCTTT
TRBJ1-1 TRBV20-1 TRBD1 many CSAPGQLYTEAFF TGCAGTGCTCCGGGACAGCTGTACACTGAAGCTTTCTTT
TRBJ1-1 TRBV27 . many CASSGRFTEAFF TGTGCCAGCAGTGGCAGGTTCACTGAAGCTTTCTTT
TRBJ1-1 TRBV11-3 . many CASSLTDMLNTEAFF TGTGCCAGCAGCTTAACCGACATGTTGAACACTGAAGCTTTCTTT
TRBJ2-7 TRBV10-3 TRBD1 many CAIIQGAGYDEQYF TGTGCCATCATCCAGGGGGCGGGCTACGACGAGCAGTACTTC
TRBJ1-4 TRBV7-9 TRBD1 . CASSSDRGHFLKLFF TGTGCCAGCAGCTCTGACAGGGGGCACTTTTTAAAACTGTTTTTT
TRBJ2-7 TRBV3-1 . few CASSLSAREQYF TGTGCCAGCAGCCTATCTGCCCGCGAGCAGTACTTC
TRBJ2-5 TRBV2 TRBD2 many CASSRLAGGQETQYF TGTGCCAGCTCCAGACTAGCGGGAGGCCAAGAGACCCAGTACTTC
TRBJ2-5 TRBV20-1 . many CSASAAGTLATQYF TGCAGTGCCTCCGCCGCCGGGACCCTGGCGACCCAGTACTTC
TRBJ1-2 TRBV20-1 . . CSARDRATTNGYTF TGCAGTGCTAGAGATCGTGCGACAACGAATGGCTACACCTTC
TRBJ2-2 TRBV7-9 . many CASSYLTGELFF TGTGCCAGCAGTTATTTGACCGGGGAGCTGTTTTTT
TRBJ2-7 TRBV11-2 TRBD2 many CASSREGRAITYEQYF TGTGCCAGCAGCCGAGAAGGGAGGGCCATCACCTACGAGCAGTACTTC
TRBJ2-7 TRBV27 TRBD1 many CASSLYPTGLSEQYF TGTGCCAGCAGTTTATACCCGACAGGGCTCTCCGAGCAGTACTTC
TRBJ2-1 TRBV18 TRBD1 many CASSPRGQVLNEQFF TGTGCCAGCTCACCAAGGGGGCAAGTATTGAATGAGCAGTTCTTC
TRBJ2-7 TRBV13 TRBD2 . CASSLGLAATYEQYF TGTGCCAGCAGCCTTGGACTAGCGGCCACCTACGAGCAGTACTTC
TRBJ2-1 TRBV3-1 . many CASSQALHDNEQFF TGTGCCAGCAGCCAAGCCCTCCATGACAATGAGCAGTTCTTC
TRBJ1-1 TRBV14 . . CASSPLRTDAMNTEAFF TGTGCCAGCAGCCCTCTGCGGACCGATGCAATGAACACTGAAGCTTTCTTT
TRBJ1-1 TRBV12-3/TRBV12-4 . many CASSLRVSGHTEAFF TGTGCCAGCAGTCTCCGTGTGAGCGGGCACACTGAAGCTTTCTTT
TRBJ1-4 TRBV11-2 TRBD1 many CASSARRDREIPGGNEKLFF TGTGCCAGCAGCGCCCGCCGGGACAGGGAAATACCTGGGGGTAATGAAAAACTGTTTTTT
TRBJ1-1 TRBV10-2 TRBD1 . CASRTMGQWNTEAFF TGCGCCAGCAGGACAATGGGACAGTGGAACACTGAAGCTTTCTTT